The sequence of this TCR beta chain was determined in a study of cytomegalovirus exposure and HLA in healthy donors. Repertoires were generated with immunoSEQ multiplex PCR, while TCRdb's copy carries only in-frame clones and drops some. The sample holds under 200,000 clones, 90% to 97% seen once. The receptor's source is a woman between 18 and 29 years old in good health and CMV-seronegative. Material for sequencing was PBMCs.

The CDR3 bases are TGTGCCAGCAGCTCTCTACAGGGTAACTATGGCTACACCTTC. It specifies CASSSLQGNYGYTF. The V and J genes are TRBV13 and TRBJ1-2, with D perhaps matching TRBD1 (6 bases). The CDR3 runs 14 residues. Germline CDR1 PRHDT, CDR2 FYEKMQ (reference sequence). V shed 4 bases and J shed 1 base, with 10 bases lying between them.